This passage covers 6 T cell receptor beta chains from one sample sequenced in a study of T-cell reconstitution after alpha-beta-depleted transplantation in children. The authors prepared the TCRbeta library with unique molecular identifiers. TCRdb processed the PCR reads anew with MiXCR; each CDR3 protein has one entry. The data hold around 8,600 distinct CDR3 sequences, with roughly 18% observed a single time. The sample in question was PBMCs, mostly from graft donor cells, obtained 60 days after TCRalphabeta/CD19-depleted stem cell transplant. The receptors were gathered from a girl less than two years old who had a stem cell transplant for combined immunodeficiency, so the T cells may come from the graft donor.

CDR3 DNA: TGTGCCAGCAGTCCTAGAGGACAGTACTGGAACACCGGGGAGCTGTTTTTT. It is translated as CASSPRGQYWNTGELFF. The genes are TRBV6-2 or TRBV6-3 and TRBJ2-2, with D maybe TRBD1 (6 bases). The CDR3 sequence is 17 residues long. In germline, CDR1 is MNHEY, CDR2 SVGEGT. Trimming left V 5 bases short and J 1 base short, with 17 bases between.

This clonotype was found a few times. This rearrangement joins TRBV7-3 to TRBJ2-3; TRBD2 aligns across 10 bases. Trimming cost V 5 bases and J 7 bases; bases outside gene matches: 6. This CDR3 comprises 14 residues. Germline loops: CDR1 SGHTA, CDR2 FQGTGA. CDR3 sequence reads: CASSQAGGPNTQYF. In DNA, the CDR3 is TGTGCCAGCAGCCAAGCGGGGGGGCCGAATACGCAGTATTTT.

This clonotype was observed at least ten times. The chain couples TRBV5-4 to TRBJ1-2; D may be TRBD1 (6 bases). CDR1 and CDR2 from the germline V gene are SGHNT and YYREEE (reference sequence). The CDR3 is 15 amino acids. The V and J ends lost 4 bases and 2 bases respectively, with 15 bases between them. CDR3 nucleotides: TGTGCCAGCAGCCGGGCAGGGGCGCAGAACTATGGCTACACCTTC. It codes for CASSRAGAQNYGYTF.

This clonotype occurred a few times. CDR3 nucleotide sequence: TGTGCCAGCAGCGTAGGTCTCGGCGTTTATAGCTCCTACAATGAGCAGTTCTTC. Its protein product is CASSVGLGVYSSYNEQFF. The chain couples TRBV9 to TRBJ2-1; D unresolved. Germline V gene lookup returns CDR1 SGDLS and CDR2 YYNGEE. This CDR3 spans 18 amino acids. V was trimmed by 0 bases and J by 0 bases, leaving 16 bases between them.

The rearrangement links TRBV12-3 or TRBV12-4 to TRBJ2-2; D remains unclear. CDR3 size: 11 residues. The V and J ends lost 4 bases and 7 bases respectively, with 4 bases between them. The CDR3 sequence: CASSYSGELFF. The DNA for the CDR3 is TGTGCCAGCAGTTATAGCGGGGAGCTGTTTTTT.

The CDR3 bases are TGTGCCAGCAGCTTAGATTGGGGGGCTAATTCACCCCTCCACTTT. Its protein product is CASSLDWGANSPLHF. V gene TRBV7-2 combines with J gene TRBJ1-6; weak D call: TRBD1 (6 bases). The CDR3 totals 15 residues. CDR1 and CDR2 from the germline V gene are SGHTA and FQGNSA. V dropped 1 base and J dropped 6 bases, with 10 bases sitting between them.